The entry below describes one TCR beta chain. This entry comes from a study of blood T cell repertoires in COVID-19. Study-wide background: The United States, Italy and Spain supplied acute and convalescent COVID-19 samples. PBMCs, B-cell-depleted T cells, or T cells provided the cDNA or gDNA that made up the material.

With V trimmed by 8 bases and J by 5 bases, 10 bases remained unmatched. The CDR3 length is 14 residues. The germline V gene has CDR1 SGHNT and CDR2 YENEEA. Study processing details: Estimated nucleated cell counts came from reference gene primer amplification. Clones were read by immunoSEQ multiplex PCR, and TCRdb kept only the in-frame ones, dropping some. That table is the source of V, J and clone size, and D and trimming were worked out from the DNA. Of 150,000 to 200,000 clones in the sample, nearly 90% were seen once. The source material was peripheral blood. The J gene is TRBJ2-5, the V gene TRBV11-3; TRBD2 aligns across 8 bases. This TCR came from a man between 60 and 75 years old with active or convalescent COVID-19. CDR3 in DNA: TGTGCCAGCGGCTCGGGGGGGAACGACGAGACCCAGTACTTC. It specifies CASGSGGNDETQYF.